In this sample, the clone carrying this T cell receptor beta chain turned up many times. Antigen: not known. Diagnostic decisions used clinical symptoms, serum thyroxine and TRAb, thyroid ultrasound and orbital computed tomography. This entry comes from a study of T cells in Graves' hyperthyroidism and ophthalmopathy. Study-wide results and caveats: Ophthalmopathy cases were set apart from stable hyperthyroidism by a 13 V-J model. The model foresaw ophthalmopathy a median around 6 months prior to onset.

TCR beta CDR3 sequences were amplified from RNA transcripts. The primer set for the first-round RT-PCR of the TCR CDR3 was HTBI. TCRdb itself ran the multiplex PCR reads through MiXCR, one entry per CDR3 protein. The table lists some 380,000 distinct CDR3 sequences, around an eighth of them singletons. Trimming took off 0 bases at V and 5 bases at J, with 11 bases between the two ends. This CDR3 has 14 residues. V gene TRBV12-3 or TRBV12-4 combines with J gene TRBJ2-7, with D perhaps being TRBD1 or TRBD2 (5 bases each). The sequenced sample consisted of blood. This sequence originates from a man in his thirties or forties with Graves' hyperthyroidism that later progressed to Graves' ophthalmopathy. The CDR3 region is CASSLARDGHEQYF. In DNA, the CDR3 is TGTGCCAGCAGTTTAGCCCGGGACGGCCACGAGCAGTACTTC.